This T cell receptor (beta chain) is from a study of OX40 agonist ivuxolimab in advanced cancers. Overall study context: Patients assigned to dose escalation were diagnosed with hepatocellular carcinoma, melanoma, renal cell or head and neck cancer. Whole-study findings and limits: On average, CD8+ T cells had more expanded clones than CD4+.

At baseline, cycle 4 day 1, and cycle 7 day 1, blood was sampled. Notes on this clone: Its antigen is unknown.

Assay used: immunoSEQ multiplex PCR; TCRdb lists only in-frame clones, some missing. The sample shows roughly 53,000 clones, under 90% of them seen only once. The CDR3 is made up of 17 amino acids. Germline values: CDR1 MRHNA, CDR2 SNTAGT. J lost 6 bases, V lost 7 bases, and 18 bases had no gene match. This specimen consisted of CD4+ or CD8+ T cells sorted from blood, obtained in a trial of the OX40 agonist ivuxolimab. The rearrangement uses TRBV6-4 and TRBJ2-3; TRBD2 matches at 8 bases. The TCR comes from an adult with an advanced solid tumor such as melanoma, head and neck, liver or kidney cancer. This chain's CDR3 is CASTDFRRAGGGDTQYF. The CDR3 DNA reads as TGTGCCAGCACCGACTTCCGGAGGGCGGGAGGAGGGGATACGCAGTATTTT.